Listed here are 32 T cell receptor beta chains from one sample, sequenced in a study of cytomegalovirus exposure and HLA in healthy donors. 60 Vbeta and 13 Jbeta primers were used in PCR. Produced via immunoSEQ multiplex PCR; TCRdb's table is partial and in-frame only. Among around 55,000 clones, roughly 74% were seen once, and the ten largest hold around 1.5%. The sequenced sample consisted of PBMCs. These receptors were collected from a female donor in good health and CMV-seronegative.

The chain combines TRBV9 with TRBJ2-3, with D possibly being TRBD1 (5 bases). The CDR3 has 16 amino acids. Germline V CDR1 and CDR2: SGDLS, YYNGEE. The V end was cut by 5 bases, the J end by 2 bases, with 18 bases between. The CDR3 loop is CASSTLGVFPTDTQYF. The DNA for the CDR3 is TGTGCCAGCAGTACCCTAGGGGTCTTCCCCACAGATACGCAGTATTTT.

This clone was seen just once. The chain links TRBV7-3 to TRBJ1-5; TRBD1 agrees at 8 bases. The trim removed 5 bases at V and 7 bases at J, leaving 4 bases unmatched. Germline CDR1 SGHTA, CDR2 FQGTGA. The CDR3 covers 13 residues. CDR3 in DNA: TGTGCCAGCAGCCCTAACAGGGGGCAGCCCCAGCATTTT. Its protein product is CASSPNRGQPQHF.

The chain employs TRBV6-6 and TRBJ2-7, with 12 bases matching TRBD1. V dropped 8 bases and J dropped 4; count of bases not matched to a gene: 9. The CDR3 is made up of 15 amino acids. CDR1 and CDR2 (germline): MNHNY, SVGAGI (reference sequence). The CDR3 reads CASLRGGQGAYEQYF. DNA of the CDR3: TGTGCCAGCCTAAGGGGGGGACAGGGGGCTTACGAGCAGTACTTC.

The chain joins TRBV28 to TRBJ1-2; D ambiguous. V was trimmed by 3 bases and J by 5 bases, leaving 7 bases between them. Germline-derived CDR1 and CDR2 are MDHEN and SYDVKM. This CDR3 is built from 12 residues. The CDR3 nucleotides read TGTGCCAGCAGTTTGAGGCGGTATGGCTACACCTTC. It encodes CASSLRRYGYTF.

V is TRBV6-1 and J is TRBJ2-7, with D possibly matching TRBD1 (6 bases). Deletions cut 4 bases from V and 13 bases from J, with 14 bases between. This CDR3 has 11 residues. Germline V gene data show CDR1 as MNHNS and CDR2 as SASEGT. The DNA for the CDR3 is TGTGCCAGCAGTGCAGCACCGGGACACTACTTC. It is translated as CASSAAPGHYF.

Notes on this clone: The conserved closing phenylalanine or tryptophan is absent in this CDR3, likely reflecting a read error. V and J are TRBV2 and TRBJ1-3; D perhaps matches TRBD1 (6 bases). The V end was cut by 4 bases, the J end by 9 bases, with 13 bases between. The CDR3 loop spans 13 amino acids. Per the germline V gene, CDR1 is SNHLY and CDR2 is FYNNEI. CDR3 nucleotide sequence: TGTGCCAGCAGTGGGCAGGGGACCGCCACCATATATCTT. Amino acids: CASSGQGTATIYL.

The V and J genes are TRBV5-1 and TRBJ2-3, with TRBD1 as a possible D gene (6 bases). Germline assignment: CDR1 SGHRS and CDR2 YFSETQ. The V gene lost 0 bases and the J gene lost 1 base, with 9 bases spanning the gap. The CDR3 covers 15 residues. The CDR3 is CASSLASGGTDTQYF. CDR3 coding DNA: TGCGCCAGCAGCTTGGCCTCAGGGGGCACAGATACGCAGTATTTT.

This rearrangement joins TRBV18 to TRBJ1-3; 7 bases map to TRBD1. V shed 4 bases, J shed 0 bases, and the junction held 9 bases outside the gene matches. The CDR3 has 17 amino acids. The germline CDR1 and CDR2 sequences are KGHSH and LQKENI. CDR3 sequence reads: CASSRTRDSSSGNTIYF. The CDR3 DNA follows: TGTGCCAGCTCACGAACCCGGGACAGCTCCTCTGGAAACACCATATATTTT.

The rearrangement links TRBV5-1 to TRBJ2-3, with TRBD2 as a possible D gene (5 bases). Looked up from germline, CDR1 is SGHRS and CDR2 is YFSETQ. V lost 0 bases and J lost 4, with 9 bases in between. The CDR3 is made up of 14 amino acids. The CDR3 loop is CASSLDSGSDTQYF. In DNA form, the CDR3 reads TGCGCCAGCAGCTTGGACTCGGGGTCAGATACGCAGTATTTT.

V is TRBV5-8 and J is TRBJ1-5, with TRBD1 matching 7 bases. The ends lost 2 bases at V and 5 bases at J; junction bases unmatched: 10. Germline V gene data show CDR1 as SGHTS and CDR2 as YDEGEE. The CDR3 loop spans 16 amino acids. The CDR3 nucleotides are TGTGCCAGCAGCTTTTGGCCCGTACAGGGGCATCAGCCCCAGCATTTT. This codes for CASSFWPVQGHQPQHF.

The chain recombines TRBV6-1 with TRBJ1-5, with 7 bases that match TRBD1. The V gene end was trimmed by 3 bases and the J gene end by 6 bases; junction bases not matched to a gene: 8. This CDR3 region has 15 residues. The V gene's germline CDR1 is MNHNS and CDR2 SASEGT. CDR3 in DNA: TGTGCCAGCAGTGACAACACAGGGGCAAGTCAGCCCCAGCATTTT. This translates into CASSDNTGASQPQHF.

V is TRBV23-1 and J is TRBJ2-7; D not certain. TRBV23-1 belongs to the ORF category, with a function that is uncertain. The germline V and J ends were trimmed by 8 bases and 0 bases, with 23 bases remaining between them. CDR3 length equals 17 residues. CDR3 amino acids: CASHFKIPDRSSYEQYF. The CDR3 DNA reads TGCGCCAGCCACTTCAAAATACCAGACCGGAGCTCCTACGAGCAGTACTTC.

This rearrangement joins TRBV7-3 to TRBJ1-1; 9 bases map to TRBD1. The junction had 0 bases not matched to a gene; V was cut back by 3 bases and J by 4 bases. This CDR3 has 13 amino acids. Germline CDR1 reads SGHTA; CDR2 reads FQGTGA. The CDR3 coding sequence is TGTGCCAGCAGCTTGGACAGGGGCACTGAAGCTTTCTTT. It is translated as CASSLDRGTEAFF. The full variable domain, in which reference TRBV7-3 and TRBJ1-1 provide the parts outside the CDR3, is GAGVSQTPSNKVTEKGKYVELRCDPISGHTALYWYRQSLGQGPEFLIYFQGTGAADDSGLPNDRFFAVRPEGSVSTLKIQRTERGDSAVYLCASSLDRGTEAFFGQGTRLTVV.

V is TRBV6-5 and J is TRBJ2-3; D is perhaps TRBD2 (6 bases). V lost 6 bases and J 4 bases, leaving 17 bases between the germline ends. The CDR3 length is 15 residues. Looked up from germline, CDR1 is MNHEY and CDR2 is SVGAGI. The CDR3 spells CASSRGTHEADTQYF. CDR3 nucleotide sequence: TGTGCCAGCAGCCGGGGGACCCACGAAGCAGATACGCAGTATTTT.

This sequence joins TRBV4-2 and TRBJ1-1; tentative D call: TRBD1 (5 bases). Between the trimmed V and J ends, which lost 0 bases and 3 bases, there was a span of 11 bases. CDR1 is LGHNA, CDR2 YNFKEQ, per germline. This CDR3 comprises 15 residues. In DNA form, the CDR3 reads TGTGCCAGCAGCCAAGAGGGACGGGGGGACACTGAAGCTTTCTTT. It codes for CASSQEGRGDTEAFF.

The CDR3 DNA sequence: TGTGCCAGCAGGATAGAACAGGGTACCTACGAGCAGTACTTC. Protein: CASRIEQGTYEQYF. The J gene is TRBJ2-7, the V gene TRBV5-4; tentative D call: TRBD1 (6 bases). This CDR3 is built from 14 residues. V lost 5 bases and J 2 bases, leaving 14 bases between the germline ends. Germline values: CDR1 SGHNT, CDR2 YYREEE (reference sequence).

This chain links TRBV27 with TRBJ1-1; 7 bases align to TRBD1. Germline values: CDR1 MNHEY, CDR2 SMNVEV (reference sequence). The CDR3 extends over 14 amino acids. V lost 3 bases, J lost 8 bases, and 9 bases stayed unmatched. CDR3 nucleotides: TGTGCCAGCAGTTTTGGCAGGGGGGCGGCCGAAGCTTTCTTT. Its translation: CASSFGRGAAEAFF.

The V gene is TRBV30, the J gene TRBJ1-4; 7 positions agree with TRBD1. Germline V gene data show CDR1 as GTSNPN and CDR2 as SVGIG (reference sequence). V lost 3 bases to trimming and J lost 3 bases; unmatched junction nucleotides: 1. CDR3 length equals 13 residues. The CDR3 DNA follows: TGTGCCTGGAGCAGGGGGTCTAATGAAAAACTGTTTTTT. Its protein product is CAWSRGSNEKLFF.

J is TRBJ2-1 and V is TRBV7-2; 11 bases fit TRBD2. The CDR3 loop spans 15 amino acids. Germline CDR1 and CDR2: SGHTA and FQGNSA. V shed 6 bases, J shed 8 bases, and the junction held 9 bases outside the gene matches. Written as DNA, the CDR3 is TGTGCCAGCAGGTTAATAGCGGGGGGGCCGGATGAGCAGTTCTTC. Its translation: CASRLIAGGPDEQFF.

The chain links TRBV5-6 to TRBJ2-7; 7 bases agree with TRBD1. CDR1 is SGHDT and CDR2 is YYEEEE in the germline V gene. With V trimmed by 2 bases and J by 2 bases, 13 bases remained unmatched. CDR3 length equals 17 residues. CDR3 nucleotides: TGTGCCAGCAGCTTTTTGACCGGGACAGACAAAGCCTACGAGCAGTACTTC. It yields the protein CASSFLTGTDKAYEQYF.

This clone has more than one count but fewer than ten. The CDR3 DNA follows: TGTGCCAGTAGTATTAAGGCGGGATCTGGAAACACCATATATTTT. Its protein is CASSIKAGSGNTIYF. This chain links TRBV19 with TRBJ1-3, with D unclear. This CDR3 region has 15 residues. The V and J ends lost 3 bases and 1 base respectively, with 10 bases between them. Germline CDR1 LNHDA, CDR2 SQIVND (reference sequence).

This clone has only one observation. J is TRBJ2-1 and V is TRBV5-4; 8 bases fit TRBD1. Germline CDR1 reads SGHNT; CDR2 reads YYREEE (reference sequence). The CDR3 is made up of 12 amino acids. Trimming cost V 9 bases and J 6 bases; bases outside gene matches: 5. CDR3 sequence: CATDRGGNEQFF. In DNA, the CDR3 is TGTGCCACCGACAGGGGAGGCAATGAGCAGTTCTTC.

This chain connects TRBV6-5 to TRBJ2-7, with a weak D call TRBD1 (5 bases). The CDR3 has 14 amino acids. Germline V gives CDR1 MNHEY, CDR2 SVGAGI. The V end lost 7 bases, the J end lost 4 bases, and 17 bases lay between the germline ends. DNA of the CDR3: TGTGCCAGCAATCAGGGTCCCGCCTCTTACGAGCAGTACTTC. The encoded protein is CASNQGPASYEQYF.

This chain joins TRBV30 and TRBJ1-5, with D unresolved. Germline V lookup: CDR1 GTSNPN, CDR2 SVGIG (reference sequence). The CDR3 extends over 15 amino acids. The germline V and J ends were trimmed by 0 bases and 9 bases, with 18 bases remaining between them. Here the CDR3 DNA reads TGTGCCTGGAGTGTCCGGTCCTCCGCTATGAGGCCCCAGCATTTT. It yields the protein CAWSVRSSAMRPQHF. The whole variable domain, remainder taken from reference TRBV30 and TRBJ1-5, is SQTIHQWPATLVQPVGSPLSLECTVEGTSNPNLYWYRQAAGRGLQLLFYSVGIGQISSEVPQNLSASRPQDRQFILSSKKLLLSDSGFYLCAWSVRSSAMRPQHFGDGTRLSIL.

This chain links TRBV5-1 with TRBJ2-1; D might be TRBD2 (7 bases). The CDR3 runs 20 residues. The ends were cut back, 0 bases at V and 0 bases at J, with 22 bases in the middle. Germline assignment: CDR1 SGHRS and CDR2 YFSETQ. The CDR3 spells CASSLDPAGAVLSSYNEQFF. The CDR3 DNA is TGCGCCAGCAGCTTGGATCCGGCGGGGGCCGTTCTCAGCTCCTACAATGAGCAGTTCTTC.

A few counts support this clone. The rearrangement uses TRBV4-2 and TRBJ2-3; 12 bases agree with TRBD2. The CDR3 length is 16 residues. Germline-derived CDR1 and CDR2 are LGHNA and YNFKEQ. V was clipped by 4 bases and J by 2 bases; unmatched bases: 4. The CDR3 region is CASSPLAGGHTDTQYF. The DNA of the CDR3 is TGTGCCAGCAGCCCCCTAGCGGGGGGGCACACAGATACGCAGTATTTT.

As DNA, the CDR3 is TGTGCCAGCAGCTTGTCATACTATGGCTACACCTTC. Residues: CASSLSYYGYTF. The chain combines TRBV5-8 with TRBJ1-2; D call uncertain. V was clipped by 1 base and J by 3 bases, with 4 bases between them. Germline CDR1 SGHTS, CDR2 YDEGEE. This CDR3 has 12 amino acids.

This clone was counted a single time. This chain joins TRBV7-9 and TRBJ2-4, with TRBD1 matching over 8 bases. The length of the CDR3 is 15 residues. Germline CDR1 reads SEHNR; CDR2 reads FQNEAQ (reference sequence). J gave up 2 bases and V 4 bases, and 4 bases lay outside the gene matches. The CDR3 region is CASSYTGGSKNIQYF. The CDR3 bases are TGTGCCAGCAGCTACACAGGGGGGTCCAAAAACATTCAGTACTTC.

This clone was seen just once. The chain carries TRBV7-9 and TRBJ2-1; 12 bases line up with TRBD2. Unmatched junction bases numbered 7, after V lost 5 bases and J lost 2 bases. This CDR3 is built from 17 residues. Germline values: CDR1 SEHNR, CDR2 FQNEAQ (reference sequence). This CDR3 reads CASSETSGGPTYNEQFF. In DNA form, the CDR3 reads TGTGCCAGCAGCGAGACTAGCGGGGGCCCTACCTACAATGAGCAGTTCTTC.

The CDR3 nucleotides are TGTGCCAGCTCACCACTTTGGTCAGGGGAGACCGGGGAGCTGTTTTTT. It yields the protein CASSPLWSGETGELFF. The rearrangement joins TRBV18 to TRBJ2-2, with D possibly being TRBD1 (6 bases). V was cut by 1 base and J by 5 bases, with 14 bases left in between. The CDR3 contains 16 residues. Germline-derived CDR1 and CDR2 are KGHSH and LQKENI.

The V and J genes are TRBV19 and TRBJ1-2, with 8 bases aligning to TRBD1. From germline, CDR1 is LNHDA and CDR2 SQIVND (reference sequence). The trim removed 5 bases at V and 3 bases at J, leaving 11 bases unmatched. The CDR3 runs 16 residues. The CDR3 DNA follows: TGTGCCAGTAGTGCTTACGACAGGGGAGGCGACTATGGCTACACCTTC. Translated: CASSAYDRGGDYGYTF.

This chain links TRBV9 with TRBJ1-1, with 8 bases matching TRBD1. V dropped 4 bases and J dropped 2; count of bases not matched to a gene: 4. The CDR3 covers 14 residues. Looked up from germline, CDR1 is SGDLS and CDR2 is YYNGEE. The CDR3 sequence is CASSPGGINTEAFF. DNA of the CDR3: TGTGCCAGCAGCCCAGGGGGCATAAACACTGAAGCTTTCTTT.